The 5 T cell receptor beta chains below come from one sample, sequenced in a study of shared clonotypes between healthy human individuals. In the naive CD8 group, cells lacked CD45RO and were positively selected for CCR7, so terminally differentiated effector memory CD45RA+ cells were left out. Data came from immunoSEQ multiplex PCR; TCRdb stores just in-frame clones and leaves some out. The sample has about 2.1 million clones; 93% are singletons. Material for sequencing was naive CD8+ T cells from PBMCs. These receptor sequences come from a man between 18 and 35 years old in good health. Some clones in this sample may be carry-over from other donors' samples.

V usage is TRBV28 and J usage is TRBJ2-3; 7 bases map to TRBD2. CDR1 is MDHEN and CDR2 is SYDVKM in the germline V gene. The CDR3 covers 14 residues. The trim removed 5 bases at V and 5 bases at J, leaving 7 bases unmatched. In nucleotides, the CDR3 is TGTGCCAGCAGTACAATAGCGGGCGTAGATACGCAGTATTTT. Translation: CASSTIAGVDTQYF.

The genes are TRBV28 and TRBJ2-5, with 9 bases identical to TRBD2. Germline V lookup: CDR1 MDHEN, CDR2 SYDVKM. V lost 7 bases, J lost 4 bases, and 16 bases stayed unmatched. CDR3 size: 17 residues. The CDR3 here is CASTTERASGMGETQYF. The CDR3 DNA follows: TGTGCCAGCACCACCGAGCGTGCTAGCGGGATGGGAGAGACCCAGTACTTC.

This clone occurred once. Additional DNA sequences in this sample encode the identical CDR3. The gene calls are TRBV9 and TRBJ2-5; either TRBD1 or TRBD2 may fit D (5 bases each). Germline CDR1 is SGDLS and CDR2 is YYNGEE. Deletions cut 0 bases from V and 4 bases from J, with 10 bases between. The CDR3 has 14 amino acids. The CDR3 here is CASSVGQGAETQYF. CDR3 DNA sequence: TGTGCCAGCAGCGTAGGCCAGGGAGCAGAGACCCAGTACTTC.

About this clone: Other DNA sequences in the same sample also yield this CDR3. This chain joins TRBV2 and TRBJ2-7; D is unresolved. Per germline, CDR1 SNHLY and CDR2 FYNNEI. The CDR3 covers 13 residues. V lost 4 bases and J 2 bases, leaving 9 bases between the germline ends. The CDR3 DNA is TGTGCCAGCAGTGCAGGCCGACCCTACGAGCAGTACTTC. Protein: CASSAGRPYEQYF.

The genes are TRBV7-6 and TRBJ1-3; D is possibly TRBD1 (5 bases). V lost 4 bases, J lost 2 bases, and 18 bases lay in between. This CDR3 comprises 17 residues. Germline V gene sequence: CDR1 SGHVS, CDR2 FNYEAQ. CDR3 DNA sequence: TGTGCCAGCAGCTCAGGTCCGGGTGGGGGACCTGGAAACACCATATATTTT. Translating gives CASSSGPGGGPGNTIYF.